Each of the 10 T cell receptor beta chains below was sequenced from the same sample in a study of OX40 agonist ivuxolimab in advanced cancers. Data came from immunoSEQ multiplex PCR; TCRdb stores just in-frame clones and leaves some out. The sample shows approximately 100,000 clones, 92% of them seen only once. Source: CD4+ or CD8+ T cells sorted from blood, taken in a trial of the OX40 agonist ivuxolimab. All receptors come from an adult with an advanced solid tumor such as melanoma, head and neck, liver or kidney cancer.

The chain uses TRBV30 and TRBJ1-2; 7 nucleotides line up with TRBD1. CDR1 is GTSNPN and CDR2 is SVGIG in the germline V gene (reference sequence). CDR3 length: 13 amino acids. With 3 bases clipped from V and 2 bases from J, the junction kept 3 bases outside the gene matches. CDR3 sequence reads: CAWSRDSNYGYTF. The CDR3 DNA sequence: TGTGCCTGGAGCCGGGACAGCAACTATGGCTACACCTTC. Variable domain in full (rest from reference TRBV30 and TRBJ1-2): SQTIHQWPATLVQPVGSPLSLECTVEGTSNPNLYWYRQAAGRGLQLLFYSVGIGQISSEVPQNLSASRPQDRQFILSSKKLLLSDSGFYLCAWSRDSNYGYTFGSGTRLTVV.

This sequence joins TRBV7-3 and TRBJ2-3; D is uncertain. In germline, CDR1 is SGHTA, CDR2 FQGTGA. The ends were cut back, 4 bases at V and 6 bases at J, with 11 bases in the middle. The CDR3 loop spans 13 amino acids. This CDR3 reads CASSSRMGDTQYF. CDR3 in DNA: TGTGCCAGCAGCTCCCGGATGGGTGATACGCAGTATTTT.

This CDR3 reads CASSETGHSTDTQYF. CDR3 nucleotides: TGCGCCAGCAGCGAGACAGGGCATAGCACAGATACGCAGTATTTT. V usage is TRBV10-1 and J usage is TRBJ2-3; 7 nucleotides line up with TRBD1. This CDR3 has 15 residues. V shed 6 bases and J 0 bases; nucleotides not matched to a gene: 6. Germline V gene sequence: CDR1 WNHNN, CDR2 SYGVQD (reference sequence).

The CDR3 bases are TGTGCCAGCGCGACAGGGCCAGGAAACACCATATATTTT. It codes for CASATGPGNTIYF. The chain uses TRBV9 and TRBJ1-3; 7 nucleotides match TRBD1. V lost 7 bases, J lost 4 bases, and 5 bases stayed unmatched. CDR3 length: 13 residues. The germline V gene encodes CDR1 SGDLS and CDR2 YYNGEE.

The chain is built from TRBV29-1 and TRBJ2-3; unclear D gene. This CDR3 comprises 11 residues. Trimming removed 4 bases from V and 4 bases from J, with 6 bases in between. Germline loops: CDR1 SQVTM, CDR2 ANQGSEA. CDR3: CSVGRADTQYF. The CDR3 region has the DNA TGCAGCGTTGGAAGGGCAGATACGCAGTATTTT.

The chain uses TRBV5-4 and TRBJ1-1, with 7 positions matching TRBD1. The CDR3 consists of 15 residues. Germline CDR1 SGHNT, CDR2 YYREEE (reference sequence). V lost 0 bases and J lost 1; bases outside the gene matches: 3. CDR3 coding DNA: TGTGCCAGCAGCTTGGCGACAGGGACGAACACTGAAGCTTTCTTT. Translation: CASSLATGTNTEAFF.

The V gene is TRBV6-5, the J gene TRBJ2-5; 9 bases align to TRBD2. The germline CDR1 and CDR2 sequences are MNHEY and SVGAGI. The CDR3 contains 14 residues. Unmatched junction bases numbered 6, after V lost 5 bases and J lost 5 bases. The CDR3 bases are TGTGCCAGCAGTCCCGGGACTAGCTACGAGACCCAGTACTTC. Encoded protein: CASSPGTSYETQYF.

The chain has TRBV5-1 and TRBJ2-1, with 8 positions matching TRBD1. This CDR3 is built from 14 residues. Per germline, CDR1 SGHRS and CDR2 YFSETQ. J gave up 6 bases and V 4 bases, and 6 bases lay outside the gene matches. The CDR3 sequence: CASSPRTGSNEQFF. CDR3 DNA sequence: TGCGCCAGCAGCCCAAGGACAGGGAGCAATGAGCAGTTCTTC.

The rearrangement joins TRBV6-5 to TRBJ2-7; 8 bases align to TRBD1. CDR1 is MNHEY, CDR2 SVGAGI, per germline. J lost 6 bases, V lost 4 bases, and 5 bases had no gene match. The CDR3 contains 13 residues. CDR3 residues: CASSLTGAGEQYF. CDR3 bases: TGTGCCAGCAGTTTGACAGGGGCGGGCGAGCAGTACTTC.

The chain employs TRBV19 and TRBJ1-1; D might be TRBD1 (5 bases). Germline CDR1 is LNHDA and CDR2 is SQIVND (reference sequence). Trimming cost V 5 bases and J 10 bases, with 14 bases left between them. CDR3 length: 12 residues. CDR3 residues: CASSFQGGSAFF. The CDR3 nucleotides are TGTGCCAGTAGTTTTCAGGGAGGTTCAGCTTTCTTT.